A single T cell receptor (beta chain) is shown here with its context. What it binds is unknown. The data are from a study of cytomegalovirus exposure and HLA in healthy donors. PCR was performed using 60 Vbeta and 13 Jbeta primers. Here immunoSEQ multiplex PCR was the method, and the copy in TCRdb shows in-frame clones only, minus some. The sample contains about 60,000 clones, around 80% of which appear only once. The study, taken as a whole, reports: TCR beta chains associated with HLA were, in a later analysis, more clonally expanded than equally common others. Common viral pathogens seemed to be connected with several of the most significant clusters, according to a later analysis.

This CDR3 region has 13 residues. Germline assignment: CDR1 MDHEN and CDR2 SYDVKM. Trimming took 3 bases from V and 1 from J, leaving 7 bases between them. Material: PBMCs. V gene TRBV28 combines with J gene TRBJ2-7, with a weak D call TRBD1 (6 bases). This TCR derives from a woman in her 30s in good health and CMV-seronegative. The DNA for the CDR3 is TGTGCCAGCAGTTTGAGGGGGTCCTACGAGCAGTACTTC. This translates into CASSLRGSYEQYF. Using reference TRBV28 and TRBJ2-7 for the parts outside the CDR3, the full variable domain is DVKVTQSSRYLVKRTGEKVFLECVQDMDHENMFWYRQDPGLGLRLIYFSYDVKMKEKGDIPEGYSVSREKKERFSLILESASTNQTSMYLCASSLRGSYEQYFGPGTRLTVT.